This T cell receptor beta chain was found in a study of blood T cell repertoires in COVID-19. In the study overall: Both acute and convalescent COVID-19 samples were obtained from the United States, Italy and Spain.

Trimming took 5 bases from V and 8 from J; bases not matched to a gene: 8. This CDR3 region has 14 residues. Germline V lookup: CDR1 SGHAT, CDR2 FQNNGV. TCRdb keeps only in-frame clones here, not all; method: immunoSEQ multiplex PCR. The sample lists 200,000 or so clones, 88% occurring once. Participants were aged about 18 to 100 years from 24 US areas. Participant reports of clinical history set cohort assignment. Within 2 weeks before study entry, exposed participants met a COVID-19 case. The sequenced material came from PBMCs or T cells enriched from blood (not recorded which). The sequence came from a woman in her thirties who had been exposed to COVID-19. V gene TRBV11-2 combines with J gene TRBJ2-1, with 8 nucleotides matching TRBD1. CDR3 protein: CASSTHDRGYEQFF. The CDR3 region has the DNA TGTGCCAGCAGCACCCACGACAGGGGCTATGAGCAGTTCTTC. The whole variable domain, remainder taken from reference TRBV11-2 and TRBJ2-1, is EAGVAQSPRYKIIEKRQSVAFWCNPISGHATLYWYQQILGQGPKLLIQFQNNGVVDDSQLPKDRFSAERLKGVDSTLKIQPAKLEDSAVYLCASSTHDRGYEQFFGPGTRLTVL.